The entry below describes one TCR beta chain. Its antigen remains unknown. This sample was taken from a study of shared clonotypes between healthy human individuals. General study points: Only blood samples were collected, and tissue repertoires likely differ.

Generated by immunoSEQ multiplex PCR, the TCRdb table keeps only in-frame clones and is missing some. The sample lists some 1,600,000 clones, 95% to 99% occurring once. Sequenced sample: naive CD4+ T cells sorted from blood. Subset here: CD45RA+ positively selected. The receptor's source is a young man in good health.

The CDR3 DNA sequence: TGTGCCAGCAGCTATTGGGGGGCTTCTGGGGCCAACGTCCTGACTTTC. Protein sequence: CASSYWGASGANVLTF. The chain couples TRBV9 to TRBJ2-6; D may be TRBD1 or TRBD2 (6 bases each). The CDR3 consists of 16 residues. Germline V CDR1 and CDR2: SGDLS, YYNGEE. V lost 4 bases to trimming and J lost 1 base, with 12 bases between them. The full variable domain, rest sourced from reference TRBV9 and TRBJ2-6, is DSGVTQTPKHLITATGQRVTLRCSPRSGDLSVYWYQQSLDQGLQFLIQYYNGEERAKGNILERFSAQQFPDLHSELNLSSLELGDSALYFCASSYWGASGANVLTFGAGSRLTVL.